This T cell receptor (beta chain) was sequenced for a study of CD8 T cells in ankylosing spondylitis. Findings of the study overall: A motif in TCR beta, a set of 8 or 9 highly homologous variants, appeared characteristic of ankylosing spondylitis blood. There was reportedly significant enrichment of clones that were disease-linked in matched ankylosing spondylitis synovial fluid.

Scientists made TCR beta libraries using quantitative 5'-RACE with molecular barcodes. TCRdb reprocessed the 5' RACE reads via MiXCR and lists one record per CDR3 protein. The sample gives 200,000 to 300,000 distinct CDR3 sequences, approximately 11% of which show up once; less than 7.5% is in the top ten. Germline V lookup: CDR1 SGHRS, CDR2 YFSETQ. The CDR3 extends over 18 amino acids. Trimming took off 0 bases at V and 2 bases at J, with 19 bases between the two ends. The table lists this clonotype with a few counts. Its antigen remains unidentified. Source material: blood, either unsorted or a sorted T cell fraction (not recorded which). This TCR was recovered from a male donor with ankylosing spondylitis or in good health (not recorded which). The chain recombines TRBV5-1 with TRBJ2-3; a possible D gene is TRBD2 (5 bases). In DNA, the CDR3 is TGCGCCAGCAGCTTGGGCCTCGGCTTCGGGGTTGTCACAGATACGCAGTATTTT. It encodes CASSLGLGFGVVTDTQYF.